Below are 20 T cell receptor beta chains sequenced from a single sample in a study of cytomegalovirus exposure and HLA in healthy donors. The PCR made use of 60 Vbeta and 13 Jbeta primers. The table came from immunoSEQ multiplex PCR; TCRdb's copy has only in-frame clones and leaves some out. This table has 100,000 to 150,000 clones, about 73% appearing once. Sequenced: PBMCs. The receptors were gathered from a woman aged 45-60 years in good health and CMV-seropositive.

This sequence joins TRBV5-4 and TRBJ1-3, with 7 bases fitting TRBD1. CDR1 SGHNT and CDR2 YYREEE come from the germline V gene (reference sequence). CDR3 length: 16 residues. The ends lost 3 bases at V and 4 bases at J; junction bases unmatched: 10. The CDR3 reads CASSSQQGWVGNTIYF. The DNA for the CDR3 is TGTGCCAGCAGCTCCCAACAGGGGTGGGTCGGAAACACCATATATTTT.

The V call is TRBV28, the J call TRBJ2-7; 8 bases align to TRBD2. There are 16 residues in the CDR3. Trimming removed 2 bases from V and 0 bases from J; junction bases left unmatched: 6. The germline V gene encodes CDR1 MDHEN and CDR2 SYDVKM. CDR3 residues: CASSLGRGGPSYEQYF. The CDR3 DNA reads TGTGCCAGCAGTTTAGGTCGGGGGGGACCCTCCTACGAGCAGTACTTC. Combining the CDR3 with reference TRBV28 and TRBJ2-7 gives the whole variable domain DVKVTQSSRYLVKRTGEKVFLECVQDMDHENMFWYRQDPGLGLRLIYFSYDVKMKEKGDIPEGYSVSREKKERFSLILESASTNQTSMYLCASSLGRGGPSYEQYFGPGTRLTVT.

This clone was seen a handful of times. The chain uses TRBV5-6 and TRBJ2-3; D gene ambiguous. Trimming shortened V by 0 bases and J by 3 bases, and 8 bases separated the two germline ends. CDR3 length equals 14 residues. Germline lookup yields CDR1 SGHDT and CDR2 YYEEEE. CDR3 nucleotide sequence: TGTGCCAGCAGCTTGGGGGCCGGTACAGATACGCAGTATTTT. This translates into CASSLGAGTDTQYF.

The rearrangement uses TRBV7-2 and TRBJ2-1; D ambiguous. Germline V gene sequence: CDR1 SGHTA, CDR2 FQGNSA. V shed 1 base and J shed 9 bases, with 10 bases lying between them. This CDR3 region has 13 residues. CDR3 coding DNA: TGTGCCAGCAGCTTAGGAACAGTAGGTGAGCAGTTCTTC. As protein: CASSLGTVGEQFF. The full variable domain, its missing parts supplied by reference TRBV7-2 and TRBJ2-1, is GAGVSQSPSNKVTEKGKDVELRCDPISGHTALYWYRQSLGQGLEFLIYFQGNSAPDKSGLPSDRFSAERTGGSVSTLTIQRTQQEDSAVYLCASSLGTVGEQFFGPGTRLTVL.

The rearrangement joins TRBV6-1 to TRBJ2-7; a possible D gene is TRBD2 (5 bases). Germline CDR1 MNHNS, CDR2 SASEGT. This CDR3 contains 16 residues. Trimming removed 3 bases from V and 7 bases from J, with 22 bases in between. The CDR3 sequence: CASSEGAGTILREQYF. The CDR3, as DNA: TGTGCCAGCAGTGAGGGAGCAGGAACTATCCTACGAGAGCAGTACTTC.

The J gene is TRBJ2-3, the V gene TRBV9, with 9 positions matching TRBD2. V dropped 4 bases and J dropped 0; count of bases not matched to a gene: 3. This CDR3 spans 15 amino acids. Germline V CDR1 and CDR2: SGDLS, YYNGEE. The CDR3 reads CASSLRGGSTDTQYF. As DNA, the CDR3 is TGTGCCAGCAGCCTGCGGGGGGGTAGCACAGATACGCAGTATTTT.

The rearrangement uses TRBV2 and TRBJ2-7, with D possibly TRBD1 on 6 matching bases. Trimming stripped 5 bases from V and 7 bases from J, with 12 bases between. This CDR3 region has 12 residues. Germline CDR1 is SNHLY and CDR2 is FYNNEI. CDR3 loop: CASSYQGQEQYF. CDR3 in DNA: TGTGCCAGCAGTTATCAGGGGCAGGAGCAGTACTTC.

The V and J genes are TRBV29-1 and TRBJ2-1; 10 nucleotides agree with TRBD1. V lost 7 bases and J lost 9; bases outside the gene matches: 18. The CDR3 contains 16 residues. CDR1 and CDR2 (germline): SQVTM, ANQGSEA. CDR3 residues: CSGVRWSGTGDGEQFF. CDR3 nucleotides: TGCAGCGGGGTAAGGTGGTCCGGGACAGGGGATGGTGAGCAGTTCTTC.

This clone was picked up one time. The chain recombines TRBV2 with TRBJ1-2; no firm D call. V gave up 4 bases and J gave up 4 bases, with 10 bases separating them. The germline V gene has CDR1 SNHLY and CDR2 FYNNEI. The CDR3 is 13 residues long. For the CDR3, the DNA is TGTGCCAGCAGTGGGAACGGAGTCTATGGCTACACCTTC. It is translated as CASSGNGVYGYTF.

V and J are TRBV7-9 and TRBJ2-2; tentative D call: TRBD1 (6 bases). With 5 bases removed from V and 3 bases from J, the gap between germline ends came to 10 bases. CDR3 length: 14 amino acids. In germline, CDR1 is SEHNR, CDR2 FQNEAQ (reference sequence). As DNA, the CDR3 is TGTGCCAGCAGCCCCCGGACAGACACCGGGGAGCTGTTTTTT. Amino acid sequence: CASSPRTDTGELFF.

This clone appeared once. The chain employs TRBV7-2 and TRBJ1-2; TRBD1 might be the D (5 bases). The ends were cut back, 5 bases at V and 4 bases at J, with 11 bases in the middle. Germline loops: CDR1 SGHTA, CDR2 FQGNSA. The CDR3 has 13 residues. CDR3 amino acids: CASSDTRAYGYTF. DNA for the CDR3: TGTGCCAGCAGCGATACCAGGGCCTATGGCTACACCTTC.

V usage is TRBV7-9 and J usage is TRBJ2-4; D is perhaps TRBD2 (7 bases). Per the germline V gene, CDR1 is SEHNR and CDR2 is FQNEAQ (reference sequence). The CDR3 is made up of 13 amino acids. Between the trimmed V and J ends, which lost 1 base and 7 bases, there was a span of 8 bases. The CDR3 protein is CASSLEGGNIQYF. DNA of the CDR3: TGTGCCAGCAGCTTAGAGGGGGGGAACATTCAGTACTTC. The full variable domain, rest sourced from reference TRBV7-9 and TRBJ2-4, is DTGVSQNPRHKITKRGQNVTFRCDPISEHNRLYWYRQTLGQGPEFLTYFQNEAQLEKSRLLSDRFSAERPKGSFSTLEIQRTEQGDSAMYLCASSLEGGNIQYFGAGTRLSVL.

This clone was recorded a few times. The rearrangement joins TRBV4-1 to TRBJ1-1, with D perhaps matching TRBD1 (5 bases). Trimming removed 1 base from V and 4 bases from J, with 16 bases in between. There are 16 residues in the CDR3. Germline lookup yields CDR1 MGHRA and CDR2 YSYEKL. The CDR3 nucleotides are TGCGCCAGCAGCCAAGTGGACATGGGGTTGGTCACTGAAGCTTTCTTT. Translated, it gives CASSQVDMGLVTEAFF.

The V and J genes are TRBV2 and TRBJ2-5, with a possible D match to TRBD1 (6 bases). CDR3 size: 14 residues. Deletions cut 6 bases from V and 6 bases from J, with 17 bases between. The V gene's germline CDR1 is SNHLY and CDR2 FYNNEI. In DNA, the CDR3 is TGTGCCAGCAGAGACGACACAGGGTGGAAGACCCAGTACTTC. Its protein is CASRDDTGWKTQYF.

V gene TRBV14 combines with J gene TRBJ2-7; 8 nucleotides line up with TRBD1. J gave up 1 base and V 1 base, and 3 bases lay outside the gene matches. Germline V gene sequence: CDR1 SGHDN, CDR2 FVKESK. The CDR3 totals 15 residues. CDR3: CASSQGQGASYEQYF. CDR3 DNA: TGTGCCAGCAGCCAAGGGCAGGGGGCTTCCTACGAGCAGTACTTC.

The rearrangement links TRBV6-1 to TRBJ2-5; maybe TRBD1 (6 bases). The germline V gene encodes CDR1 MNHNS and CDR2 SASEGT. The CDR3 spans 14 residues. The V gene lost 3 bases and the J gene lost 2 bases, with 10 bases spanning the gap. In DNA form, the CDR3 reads TGTGCCAGCAGTGACGGACAGAGACAAGAGACCCAGTACTTC. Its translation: CASSDGQRQETQYF.

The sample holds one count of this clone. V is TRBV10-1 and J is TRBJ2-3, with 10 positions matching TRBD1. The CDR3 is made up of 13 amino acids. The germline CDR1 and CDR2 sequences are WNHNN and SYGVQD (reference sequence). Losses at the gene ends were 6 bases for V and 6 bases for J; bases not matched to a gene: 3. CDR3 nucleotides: TGCGCCAGCAGAGGACAGGGGGAGGATACGCAGTATTTT. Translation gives CASRGQGEDTQYF.

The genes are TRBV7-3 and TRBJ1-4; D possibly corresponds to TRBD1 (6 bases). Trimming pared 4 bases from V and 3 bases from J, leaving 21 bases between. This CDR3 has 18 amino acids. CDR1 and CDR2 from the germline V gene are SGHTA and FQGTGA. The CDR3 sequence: CASSSDRPTAGANEKLFF. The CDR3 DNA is TGTGCCAGCAGCTCCGACAGGCCAACCGCGGGGGCTAATGAAAAACTGTTTTTT.

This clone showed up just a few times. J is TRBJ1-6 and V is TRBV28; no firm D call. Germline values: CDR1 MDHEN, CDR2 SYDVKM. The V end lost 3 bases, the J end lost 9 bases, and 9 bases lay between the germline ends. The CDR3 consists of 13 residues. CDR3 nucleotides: TGTGCCAGCAGTTTCGGTTTGAGTTCACCCCTCCACTTT. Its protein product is CASSFGLSSPLHF.

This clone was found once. In DNA form, the CDR3 reads TGTGCCAGCAGTGAATTAGGTAGCTCGGCCATGGGGGGGAGTGAGCAGTTCTTC. Translation gives CASSELGSSAMGGSEQFF. This chain uses TRBV25-1 with TRBJ2-1, with 7 bases that match TRBD2. The CDR3 has 18 amino acids. The trim removed 1 base at V and 9 bases at J, leaving 18 bases unmatched. Per the germline V gene, CDR1 is MGHDK and CDR2 is SYGVNS.